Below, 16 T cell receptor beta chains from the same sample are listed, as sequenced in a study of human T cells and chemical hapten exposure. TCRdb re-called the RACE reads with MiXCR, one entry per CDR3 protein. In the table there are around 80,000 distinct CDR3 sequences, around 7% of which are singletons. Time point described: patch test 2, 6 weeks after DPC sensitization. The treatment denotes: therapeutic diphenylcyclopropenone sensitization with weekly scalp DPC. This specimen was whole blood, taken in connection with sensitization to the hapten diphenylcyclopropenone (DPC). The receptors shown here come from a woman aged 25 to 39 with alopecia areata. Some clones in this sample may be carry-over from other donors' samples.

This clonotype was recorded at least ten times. The CDR3 nucleotides are TGCACCAGCATTAGACAGGGAGAACACTATAATGAGCAGTTCTTC. Encoded protein: CTSIRQGEHYNEQFF. The rearrangement joins TRBV1 to TRBJ2-1; the D call in the table, TRBD1, was not verified against the DNA. TRBV1 is classified as a pseudogene. The CDR3 sequence is 15 residues long.

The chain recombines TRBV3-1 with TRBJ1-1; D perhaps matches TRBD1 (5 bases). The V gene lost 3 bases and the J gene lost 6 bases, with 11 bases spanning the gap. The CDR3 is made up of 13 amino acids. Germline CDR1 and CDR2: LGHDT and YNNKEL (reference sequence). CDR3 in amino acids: CASSHTTGPEAFF. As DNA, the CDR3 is TGTGCCAGCAGCCATACGACGGGACCTGAAGCTTTCTTT.

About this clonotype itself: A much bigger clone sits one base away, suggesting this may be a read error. The CDR3 DNA sequence: TGCGCCAGCACCACATTGGGCACAGGGACTAGCACCGGGGAGCTGTTTTTT. Translating it yields CASTTLGTGTSTGELFF. This rearrangement joins TRBV5-1 to TRBJ2-2, with TRBD2 identical over 8 bases. V shed 6 bases, J shed 4 bases, and the junction held 14 bases outside the gene matches. The CDR3 loop spans 17 amino acids. Germline CDR1 is SGHRS and CDR2 is YFSETQ.

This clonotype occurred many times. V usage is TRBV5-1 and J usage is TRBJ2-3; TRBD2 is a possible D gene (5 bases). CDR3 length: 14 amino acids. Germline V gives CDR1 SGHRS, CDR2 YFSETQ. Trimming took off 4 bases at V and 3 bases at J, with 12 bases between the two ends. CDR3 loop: CASSMGRMTDTQYF. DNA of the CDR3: TGCGCCAGCAGCATGGGGAGAATGACAGATACGCAGTATTTT.

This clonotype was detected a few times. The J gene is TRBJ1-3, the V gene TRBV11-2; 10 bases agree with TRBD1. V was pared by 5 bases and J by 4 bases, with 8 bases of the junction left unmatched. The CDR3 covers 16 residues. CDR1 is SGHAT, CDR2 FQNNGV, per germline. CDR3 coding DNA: TGTGCCAGCAGCGAGAGACAGGGGGCGCGAGGAAACACCATATATTTT. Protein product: CASSERQGARGNTIYF.

The CDR3 is CASSFWTREGELFF. The DNA for the CDR3 is TGTGCCAGCAGCTTTTGGACGCGCGAGGGGGAGCTGTTTTTT. J is TRBJ2-2 and V is TRBV7-9; D is uncertain. From germline, CDR1 is SEHNR and CDR2 FQNEAQ (reference sequence). The CDR3 loop spans 14 amino acids. V was trimmed by 3 bases and J by 8 bases, leaving 13 bases between them. Filled out from reference TRBV7-9 and TRBJ2-2, the complete variable domain reads DTGVSQNPRHKITKRGQNVTFRCDPISEHNRLYWYRQTLGQGPEFLTYFQNEAQLEKSRLLSDRFSAERPKGSFSTLEIQRTEQGDSAMYLCASSFWTREGELFFGEGSRLTVL.

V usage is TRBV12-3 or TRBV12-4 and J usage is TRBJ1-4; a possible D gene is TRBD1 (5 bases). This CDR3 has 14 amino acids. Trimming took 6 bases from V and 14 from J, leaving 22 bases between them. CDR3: CASSHTRGGRPLFF. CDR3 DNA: TGTGCCAGCAGCCATACCCGGGGCGGACGGCCTCTGTTTTTT.

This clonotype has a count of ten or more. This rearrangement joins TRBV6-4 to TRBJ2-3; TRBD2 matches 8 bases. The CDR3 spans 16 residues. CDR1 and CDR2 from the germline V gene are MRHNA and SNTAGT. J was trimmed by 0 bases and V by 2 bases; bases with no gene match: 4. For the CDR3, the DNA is TGTGCCAGCAGTGACGGAGCGGGGGCAAGCACAGATACGCAGTATTTT. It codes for CASSDGAGASTDTQYF.

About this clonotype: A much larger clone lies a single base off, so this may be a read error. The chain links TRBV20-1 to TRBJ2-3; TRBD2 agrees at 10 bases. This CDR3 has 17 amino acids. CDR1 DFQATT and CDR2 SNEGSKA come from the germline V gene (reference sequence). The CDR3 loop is CRASLPGSGGSTDTQYF. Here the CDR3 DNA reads TGCAGAGCTTCACTTCCGGGTAGCGGGGGGTCCACAGATACGCAGTATTTT.

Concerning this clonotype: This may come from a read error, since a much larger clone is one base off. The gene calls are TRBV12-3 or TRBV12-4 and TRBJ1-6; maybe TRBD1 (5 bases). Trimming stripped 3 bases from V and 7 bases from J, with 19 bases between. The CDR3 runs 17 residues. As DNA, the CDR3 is TGTGCCAGCAGTTTGAGCCGAGCCCACTGGGGGAATTCACCCCTCCACTTT. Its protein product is CASSLSRAHWGNSPLHF.

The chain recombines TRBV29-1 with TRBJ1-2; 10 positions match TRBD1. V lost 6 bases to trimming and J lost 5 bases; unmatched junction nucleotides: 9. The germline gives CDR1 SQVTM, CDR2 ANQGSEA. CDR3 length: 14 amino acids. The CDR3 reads CSVLSGTGEYGYTF. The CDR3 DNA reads TGCAGCGTCCTTTCCGGGACAGGGGAATATGGCTACACCTTC.

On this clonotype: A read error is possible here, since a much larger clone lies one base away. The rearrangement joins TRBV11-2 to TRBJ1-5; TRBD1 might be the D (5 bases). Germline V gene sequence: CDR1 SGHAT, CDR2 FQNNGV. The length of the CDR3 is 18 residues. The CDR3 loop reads CASSLDGGSRWGNQPQNF. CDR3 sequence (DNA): TGTGCCAGCAGCTTAGATGGCGGCAGCCGGTGGGGCAATCAGCCCCAGAATTTT.

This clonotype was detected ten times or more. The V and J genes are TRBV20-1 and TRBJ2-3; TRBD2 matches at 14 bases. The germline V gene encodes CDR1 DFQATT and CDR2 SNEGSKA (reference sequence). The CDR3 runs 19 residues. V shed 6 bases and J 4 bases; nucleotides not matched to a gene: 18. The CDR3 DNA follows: TGCAGTGCCCCGACTAGCGGGGGGGCCACTCTTATGAGCGCAGATACGCAGTATTTT. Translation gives CSAPTSGGATLMSADTQYF.

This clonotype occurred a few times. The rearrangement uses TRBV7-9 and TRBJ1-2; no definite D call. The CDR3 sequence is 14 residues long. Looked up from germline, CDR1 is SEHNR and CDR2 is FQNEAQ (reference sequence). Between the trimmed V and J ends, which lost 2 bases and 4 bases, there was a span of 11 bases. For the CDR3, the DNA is TGTGCCAGCAGCTTAAGTGCAGGACCCTATGGCTACACCTTC. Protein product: CASSLSAGPYGYTF. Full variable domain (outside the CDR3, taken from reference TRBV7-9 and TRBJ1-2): DTGVSQNPRHKITKRGQNVTFRCDPISEHNRLYWYRQTLGQGPEFLTYFQNEAQLEKSRLLSDRFSAERPKGSFSTLEIQRTEQGDSAMYLCASSLSAGPYGYTFGSGTRLTVV.

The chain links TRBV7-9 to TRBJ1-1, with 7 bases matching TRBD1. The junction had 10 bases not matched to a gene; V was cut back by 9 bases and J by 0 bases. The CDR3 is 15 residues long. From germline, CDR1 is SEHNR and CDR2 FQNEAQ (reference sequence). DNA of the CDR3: TGTGCCAGGAGCCCCGGACAGGTTATGAACACTGAAGCTTTCTTT. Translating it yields CARSPGQVMNTEAFF.

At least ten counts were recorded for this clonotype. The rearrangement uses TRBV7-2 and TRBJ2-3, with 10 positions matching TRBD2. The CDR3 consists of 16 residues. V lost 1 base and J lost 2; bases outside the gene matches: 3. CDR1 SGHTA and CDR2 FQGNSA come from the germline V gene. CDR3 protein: CASSLGLAGVTDTQYF. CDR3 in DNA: TGTGCCAGCAGCTTAGGGCTAGCGGGGGTCACAGATACGCAGTATTTT.